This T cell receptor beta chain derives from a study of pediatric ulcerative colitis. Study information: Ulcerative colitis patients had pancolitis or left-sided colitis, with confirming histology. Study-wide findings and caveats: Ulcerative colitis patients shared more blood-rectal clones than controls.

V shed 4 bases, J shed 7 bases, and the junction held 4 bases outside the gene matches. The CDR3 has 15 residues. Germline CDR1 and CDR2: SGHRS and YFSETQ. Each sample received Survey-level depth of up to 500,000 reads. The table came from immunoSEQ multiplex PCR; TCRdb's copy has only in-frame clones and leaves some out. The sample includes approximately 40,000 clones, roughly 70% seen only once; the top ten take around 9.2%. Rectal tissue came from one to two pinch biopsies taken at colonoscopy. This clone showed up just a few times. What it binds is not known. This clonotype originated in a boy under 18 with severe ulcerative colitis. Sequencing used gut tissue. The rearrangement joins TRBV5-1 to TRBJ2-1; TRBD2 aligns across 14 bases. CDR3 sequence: CASSAGLAGVNEQFF. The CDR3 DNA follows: TGCGCCAGCAGCGCGGGACTAGCGGGGGTAAATGAGCAGTTCTTC.